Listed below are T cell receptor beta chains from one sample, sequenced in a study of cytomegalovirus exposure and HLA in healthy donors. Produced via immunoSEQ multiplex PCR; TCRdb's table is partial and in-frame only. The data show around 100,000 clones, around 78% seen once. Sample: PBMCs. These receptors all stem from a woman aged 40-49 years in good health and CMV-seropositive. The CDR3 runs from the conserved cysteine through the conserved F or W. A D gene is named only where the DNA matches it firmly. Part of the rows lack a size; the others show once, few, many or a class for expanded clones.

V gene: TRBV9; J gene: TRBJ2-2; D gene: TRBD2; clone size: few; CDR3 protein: CASSVASAGASTGELFF; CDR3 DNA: TGTGCCAGCAGCGTGGCCTCAGCGGGAGCTAGCACCGGGGAGCTGTTTTTT
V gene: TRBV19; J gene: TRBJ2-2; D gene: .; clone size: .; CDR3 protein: CASSGQGTGELFF; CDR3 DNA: TGTGCCAGTAGTGGCCAGGGAACCGGGGAGCTGTTTTTT
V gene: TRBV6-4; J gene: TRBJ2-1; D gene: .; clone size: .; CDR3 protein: CASSYPARPNEQFF; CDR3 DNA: TGTGCCAGCAGTTATCCAGCGCGTCCTAATGAGCAGTTCTTC
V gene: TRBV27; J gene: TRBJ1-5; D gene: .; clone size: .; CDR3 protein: CASSFSGQPQHF; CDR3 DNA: TGTGCCAGCAGTTTTTCGGGTCAGCCCCAGCATTTT
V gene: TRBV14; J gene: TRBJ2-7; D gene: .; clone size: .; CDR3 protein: CASSQVSLNEQYF; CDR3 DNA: TGTGCCAGCAGCCAAGTTTCCCTTAACGAGCAGTACTTC
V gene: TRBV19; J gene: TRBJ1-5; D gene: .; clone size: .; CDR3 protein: CASSIMGEGNQPQHF; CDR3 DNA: TGTGCCAGTAGTATCATGGGGGAGGGAAATCAGCCCCAGCATTTT
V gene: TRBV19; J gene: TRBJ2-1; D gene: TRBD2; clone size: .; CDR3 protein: CASSIDRGVAGSNEQFF; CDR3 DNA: TGTGCCAGTAGTATAGACAGGGGTGTAGCGGGAAGCAATGAGCAGTTCTTC
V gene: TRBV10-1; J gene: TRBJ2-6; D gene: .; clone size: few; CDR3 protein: CASSDWDNSSGANVLTF; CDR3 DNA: TGCGCCAGCAGTGACTGGGACAACAGCTCTGGGGCCAACGTCCTGACTTTC
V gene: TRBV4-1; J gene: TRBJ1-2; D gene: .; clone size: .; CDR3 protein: CASSLSLGKGYTF; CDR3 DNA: TGCGCCAGCAGCCTCTCTCTCGGGAAGGGCTACACCTTC
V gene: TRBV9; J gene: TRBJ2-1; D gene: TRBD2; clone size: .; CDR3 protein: CASSHGLAGGNEQFF; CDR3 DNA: TGTGCCAGCAGCCACGGACTAGCGGGAGGCAATGAGCAGTTCTTC
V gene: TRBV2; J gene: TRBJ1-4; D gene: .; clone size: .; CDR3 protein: CASSEVGQANEKLFF; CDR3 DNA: TGTGCCAGCAGTGAAGTTGGTCAGGCCAATGAAAAACTGTTTTTT
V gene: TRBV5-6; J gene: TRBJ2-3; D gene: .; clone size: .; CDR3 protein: CASSLTTTDTQYF; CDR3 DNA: TGTGCCAGCAGCTTAACTACCACAGATACGCAGTATTTT
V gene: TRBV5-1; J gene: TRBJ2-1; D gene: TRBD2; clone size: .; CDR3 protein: CASSLVGTSNEQFF; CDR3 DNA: TGCGCCAGCAGCTTGGTTGGGACTAGTAATGAGCAGTTCTTC